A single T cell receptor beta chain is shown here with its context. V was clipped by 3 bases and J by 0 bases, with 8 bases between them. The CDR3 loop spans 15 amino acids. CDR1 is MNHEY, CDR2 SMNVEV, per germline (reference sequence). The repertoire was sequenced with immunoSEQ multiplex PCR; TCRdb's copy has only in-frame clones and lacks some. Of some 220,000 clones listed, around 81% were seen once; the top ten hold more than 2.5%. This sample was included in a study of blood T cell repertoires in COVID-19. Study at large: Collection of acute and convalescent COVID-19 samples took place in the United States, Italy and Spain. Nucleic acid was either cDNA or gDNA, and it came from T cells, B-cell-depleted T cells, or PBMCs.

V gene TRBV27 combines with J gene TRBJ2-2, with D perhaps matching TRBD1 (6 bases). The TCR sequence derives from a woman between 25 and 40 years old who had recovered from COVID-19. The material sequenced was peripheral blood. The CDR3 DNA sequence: TGTGCCAGCAGTTTCAGGGGTCCGAACACCGGGGAGCTGTTTTTT. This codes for CASSFRGPNTGELFF.